A single sample is the source of the 10 T cell receptor beta chains below, sequenced in a study of cytomegalovirus exposure and HLA in healthy donors. PCR used 60 Vbeta primers and 13 Jbeta primers. This table comes from immunoSEQ multiplex PCR, and its TCRdb copy is limited to in-frame clones, with some not included. Of over 150,000 clones in the sample, 80% were seen once. Material: PBMCs. The receptors shown here come from a man aged 18 to 35 in good health and CMV-seropositive.

The chain links TRBV27 to TRBJ1-1; no firm D call. CDR1 MNHEY and CDR2 SMNVEV come from the germline V gene (reference sequence). Trimming stripped 6 bases from V and 3 bases from J, with 14 bases between. CDR3 size: 14 residues. The CDR3 protein is CASRVKYTYTEAFF. As DNA, the CDR3 is TGTGCCAGCAGAGTCAAATACACCTACACTGAAGCTTTCTTT.

This rearrangement joins TRBV19 to TRBJ1-1, with TRBD1 matching 7 bases. The germline V gene has CDR1 LNHDA and CDR2 SQIVND (reference sequence). This CDR3 contains 13 residues. The V and J ends lost 6 bases and 6 bases, in that order; junction bases with no gene match: 7. The CDR3 bases are TGTGCCAGTAGGCACGAAACAGGGGCTGAAGCTTTCTTT. This translates into CASRHETGAEAFF.

This clone was counted between two and nine times. V and J are TRBV11-2 and TRBJ2-3, with D possibly matching TRBD2 (6 bases). Between the trimmed V and J ends, which lost 5 bases and 5 bases, there was a span of 17 bases. Germline V lookup: CDR1 SGHAT, CDR2 FQNNGV. The CDR3 totals 15 residues. DNA of the CDR3: TGTGCCAGCAGCCCCGGAGGCGGAGGGAGAGATACGCAGTATTTT. Its translation: CASSPGGGGRDTQYF.

This clone was seen only a few times. The chain has TRBV4-1 and TRBJ2-7, with TRBD1 matching 7 bases. This CDR3 contains 17 residues. Germline V gene data show CDR1 as MGHRA and CDR2 as YSYEKL. Trimming removed 3 bases from V and 9 bases from J; junction bases left unmatched: 20. The CDR3 spells CASSQGLRQGVRKGQYF. The CDR3 nucleotides read TGCGCCAGCAGCCAGGGGTTGAGACAGGGTGTCCGGAAGGGGCAGTACTTC.

This clone has just a few counts. The J gene is TRBJ2-7, the V gene TRBV5-6; 7 nucleotides agree with TRBD2. V shed 7 bases and J 6 bases; nucleotides not matched to a gene: 10. The CDR3 is 13 amino acids. CDR1 is SGHDT, CDR2 YYEEEE, per germline. CDR3 amino acids: CASHRGGEREQYF. For the CDR3, the DNA is TGTGCCAGCCACCGTGGGGGGGAGCGCGAGCAGTACTTC. Looking up the rest from reference TRBV5-6 and TRBJ2-7 gives the full variable domain: DAGVTQSPTHLIKTRGQQVTLRCSPKSGHDTVSWYQQALGQGPQFIFQYYEEEERQRGNFPDRFSGHQFPNYSSELNVNALLLGDSALYLCASHRGGEREQYFGPGTRLTVT.

This clone has a handful of counts. V and J are TRBV10-3 and TRBJ1-6; TRBD1 aligns across 7 bases. V lost 0 bases and J lost 9; bases outside the gene matches: 14. Germline CDR1 and CDR2: ENHRY and SYGVKD. The CDR3 is made up of 18 amino acids. The CDR3 loop reads CAISESITRGRDGSPLHF. In DNA, the CDR3 is TGTGCCATCAGTGAGTCGATTACCAGGGGGAGAGACGGTTCACCCCTCCACTTT.

The chain carries TRBV5-1 and TRBJ2-5; TRBD1 matches at 8 bases. The CDR3 spans 15 residues. The germline gives CDR1 SGHRS, CDR2 YFSETQ. The J segment lost 3 bases and the V segment lost 0 bases, leaving 4 bases of the junction unmatched. The CDR3 spells CASSLEDRVEETQYF. The CDR3 DNA reads as TGCGCCAGCAGCTTGGAGGACAGGGTAGAAGAGACCCAGTACTTC.

This chain links TRBV25-1 with TRBJ2-3; no firm D call. The CDR3 has 14 residues. Trimming removed 3 bases from V and 0 bases from J, with 7 bases in between. Per the germline V gene, CDR1 is MGHDK and CDR2 is SYGVNS. The CDR3 DNA sequence: TGTGCCAGCAGTGAGCGTACTAGCACAGATACGCAGTATTTT. Translating it yields CASSERTSTDTQYF.

J is TRBJ1-2 and V is TRBV6-5; D is unclear. Germline V CDR1 and CDR2: MNHEY, SVGAGI. The CDR3 has 15 residues. Deletions cut 0 bases from V and 4 bases from J, with 12 bases between. CDR3 sequence (DNA): TGTGCCAGCAGTTACTCGTCCGGGTTTGGCTATGGCTACACCTTC. As protein: CASSYSSGFGYGYTF.

This chain connects TRBV2 to TRBJ2-1; 9 nucleotides agree with TRBD2. CDR1 SNHLY and CDR2 FYNNEI come from the germline V gene. V lost 6 bases, J lost 3 bases, and 6 bases stayed unmatched. CDR3 length equals 15 residues. In DNA form, the CDR3 reads TGTGCCAGCAGCCCCGGGACTAGCAGCTACAATGAGCAGTTCTTC. Translated: CASSPGTSSYNEQFF.